This TCR beta chain was profiled in a study of early T cells in non-severe SARS-CoV-2 infection. V trimming: 1 base; J trimming: 4 bases; junction bases outside the gene matches: 2. CDR1 is SGHTA, CDR2 FQGNSA, per germline. CDR3 size: 14 residues. Individually, cDNA molecules had unique molecular identifiers attached to them. TCRdb reprocessed the 5' RACE reads via MiXCR and lists one record per CDR3 protein. Among tens of thousands of distinct CDR3 sequences listed, around 12% were seen once. J is TRBJ1-1 and V is TRBV7-2, with 8 bases identical to TRBD1. The sample here was whole blood, taken at baseline. The receptor's source is an adult who was a healthcare worker with PCR-confirmed SARS-CoV-2 infection or an uninfected control (not recorded which). The donor label of this sample is uncertain. DNA of the CDR3: TGTGCCAGCAGCTTAGTACAGGGGGGCACTGAAGCTTTCTTT. Its protein is CASSLVQGGTEAFF.